Here is one T cell receptor (beta chain) with its context. Its antigen remains unknown. This sample was included in a study of OX40 agonist ivuxolimab in advanced cancers. The study's findings and limits: Partial responders treated at 0.1-3.0 mg/kg exhibited clonal expansion among the lowest measured. Antigen specificity of clonally expanded peripheral T cells was not established. A proportion of nonresponders additionally exhibited low normalized T-cell clonal expansion.

V was trimmed by 7 bases and J by 3 bases, leaving 16 bases between them. Germline CDR1 reads LNHDA; CDR2 reads SQIVND (reference sequence). The CDR3 consists of 14 residues. Repertoires were generated with immunoSEQ multiplex PCR, while TCRdb's copy carries only in-frame clones and drops some. This sample has 45,000 to 50,000 clones, with about nine tenths found just once. This specimen consisted of CD4+ or CD8+ T cells sorted from blood, obtained in a trial of the OX40 agonist ivuxolimab. The rearrangement links TRBV19 to TRBJ2-7, with a weak D call TRBD2 (6 bases). This TCR was recovered from an adult with an advanced solid tumor such as melanoma, head and neck, liver or kidney cancer. The CDR3 sequence: CASKAGGAGYEQYF. The DNA of the CDR3 is TGTGCCAGTAAGGCGGGCGGGGCCGGCTACGAGCAGTACTTC.